The text below deals with one T cell receptor beta chain. The antigen is undetermined. The CDR3 end shows no conserved phenylalanine or tryptophan, and so a read error is likely. The CDR3 totals 14 residues. The germline CDR1 and CDR2 sequences are SGHRS and YFSETQ. V lost 2 bases and J 6 bases, leaving 12 bases between the germline ends. These data come from a study of T cells after yellow fever vaccination. General study findings and limits: The bulk population could contribute abundant contaminating clonotypes to FACS-sorted repertoires. Reappearance after the booster was seen for most primary-vaccination clones, at roughly 96% CD4 and less than 90% CD8. Weaker in magnitude, the secondary response showed a faster peak on day 5 versus 15.

They built TCR cDNA with 5'RACE template switching, a step that put in a universal primer site and UMIs. MiXCR, applied by TCRdb to the 5' RACE reads, yields one record per CDR3 protein. The data show approximately 300,000 distinct CDR3 sequences, with around 7.3% seen just once and 15% to 20% held by the top ten. This sequence was found in a man younger than 30 who received the YFV17D yellow fever vaccine. The chain has TRBV5-1 and TRBJ2-1; D tentatively reads TRBD1 or TRBD2 (5 bases each). The sample was PBMCs, taken roughly 47 days after the first yellow fever vaccination. The DNA for the CDR3 is TGCGCCAGCAGCTTCAACCGGGACCTCAATGAGCAGTTCTCC. Translation gives CASSFNRDLNEQFS.